This is a list of T cell receptor beta chains from one sample in a study of T cells after yellow fever vaccination. A single record per CDR3 protein comes from TCRdb applying MiXCR to the 5' RACE reads. Altogether 320,000 or so distinct CDR3 sequences are present, about 8.3% being singletons, with the ten largest covering approximately 15%. The starting material was PBMCs, obtained about 41 days after the first yellow fever vaccination. The receptors come from a man aged 18-30 years who received the YFV17D yellow fever vaccine. Each CDR3 is given with its conserved first and last residue. A D gene is named only where the DNA matches it firmly. Size is omitted from some rows. Given values are once, few, many or a class for expanded clones.

clone_size d_call j_call v_call cdr3_nt cdr3_aa
NA TRBD1 TRBJ2-3 TRBV28 TGTGCCAGCAGACTAGGACAGGGGCCAGGGATCTCGCAGTATTTT CASRLGQGPGISQYF
NA TRBD2 TRBJ2-7 TRBV4-2 TGTGCCAGCAGCCAAGGGGGACTAGCGGGGGACGAGCAGTACTTC CASSQGGLAGDEQYF
NA NA TRBJ2-7 TRBV7-3 TGTGCCAGCAGCTTAACGGGGCCCAAGGACTACGAGCAGTACTTC CASSLTGPKDYEQYF
NA TRBD2 TRBJ2-1 TRBV3-1 TGTGCCTCCTGCCAATTTAGCGGGGAATACAATGAGCAGTTCTTC CASCQFSGEYNEQFF
few NA TRBJ2-3 TRBV7-2 TGTGCCAGCAGCCAGACGGGGACCACAGATACGCAGTATTTT CASSQTGTTDTQYF
many NA TRBJ1-1 TRBV29-1 TGCAGCGTGACAAGAATGAACACTGAAGCTTTCTTT CSVTRMNTEAFF
few TRBD2 TRBJ2-3 TRBV7-9 TGTGCCAGCAGCCCCGGCGGGGGGCACAGACCAGATACGCAGTATTTT CASSPGGGHRPDTQYF
NA NA TRBJ1-2 TRBV7-2 TGTGCCAGCAGCTTAGTGGCGTCCAACTATGGCTACACCTTC CASSLVASNYGYTF
few NA TRBJ1-1 TRBV4-2 TGTGCCAGCAGCCAAGAAGGGGGGTACACTGAAGCTTTCTTT CASSQEGGYTEAFF
NA NA TRBJ1-6 TRBV3-1 TGTGCCAGCAGCCAGGGGTCCTGGTCCTATAATTCACCCCTCCACTTT CASSQGSWSYNSPLHF
NA NA TRBJ2-1 TRBV7-2 TGTGCCAGCAGCTTAACCTCTCGGGGCTACAATGAGCAGTTCTTC CASSLTSRGYNEQFF
NA NA TRBJ2-3 TRBV12-3/TRBV12-4 TGTGCCAGCAGTCGACCCTCAGATACGCAGTATTTT CASSRPSDTQYF
few TRBD1 TRBJ2-5 TRBV24-1 TGTGCCACCAGTGTCGGGGGGACAGGGCAGAGGGAGACCCAGTACTTC CATSVGGTGQRETQYF
many TRBD1 TRBJ1-6 TRBV7-2 TGTGCCAGCAGCTTACGAGGACAGGGCGGTTCACCCCTCCACTTT CASSLRGQGGSPLHF
many NA TRBJ2-1 TRBV6-1 TGTGCCTTCGAGGAGGGAGGGGGAAACAATGAGCAGTTCTTC CAFEEGGGNNEQFF
many NA TRBJ2-6 TRBV11-2 TGTGCCAGCAGCTCACTGAGGTCTGGATTCAACTCTGGGGCCAACGTCCTGACTTTC CASSSLRSGFNSGANVLTF
NA NA TRBJ1-2 TRBV7-9 TGTGCCAGCAGCTTATGGGGCTCCCCGGACAGCTACACCTTC CASSLWGSPDSYTF
few TRBD1 TRBJ2-4 TRBV3-1 TGTGCCAGCAGCCGGACAGGGGGCCAAAACATTCAGTACTTC CASSRTGGQNIQYF
many TRBD1 TRBJ2-3 TRBV20-1 TGCAGTGCCCCACAGGGGGCTCGTCCAGATACGCAGTATTTT CSAPQGARPDTQYF
many NA TRBJ2-6 TRBV5-4 TGTGCCAGCAGCTTGTCGGGAGATGGGGCCAACGTCCTGACTTTC CASSLSGDGANVLTF
NA NA TRBJ1-2 TRBV5-1 TGCGCCAGCAGCTTACGGGAACACTATGGCTACACCTTC CASSLREHYGYTF
many NA TRBJ2-2 TRBV29-1 TGCAGCGTTGAGGACAAGAACACCGGGGAGCTGTTTTTT CSVEDKNTGELFF
few NA TRBJ2-1 TRBV19 TGTGCCAGTAGGACCAGCTCCTACAATGAGCAGTTCTTC CASRTSSYNEQFF
NA TRBD1 TRBJ1-5 TRBV20-1 TGCAGTGTCACAAGGGGGCCGGGGATCAATCAGCCCCGGCATTTT CSVTRGPGINQPRHF
many TRBD2 TRBJ2-3 TRBV7-8 TGTGCCAGCAGCTTTCTAAGCGGGGGGGTTGGAGATACGCAGTATTTT CASSFLSGGVGDTQYF
few NA TRBJ1-4 TRBV7-9 TGTGCCAGCAGCTCGAAGGGATATGAAAAACTGTTTTTT CASSSKGYEKLFF
few NA TRBJ2-2 TRBV5-1 TGCGCCAGCAGCTATCAGGGGATGGACACCGGGGAGCTGTTTTTT CASSYQGMDTGELFF
NA NA TRBJ2-1 TRBV5-1 TGCGCCAGCAGCTTGGGGAACGAATTCTACAATGAGCAGTTCTTC CASSLGNEFYNEQFF
many NA TRBJ1-2 TRBV3-1 TGTGCCAGCAGCCAAGAGTATGGCTACACCTTC CASSQEYGYTF